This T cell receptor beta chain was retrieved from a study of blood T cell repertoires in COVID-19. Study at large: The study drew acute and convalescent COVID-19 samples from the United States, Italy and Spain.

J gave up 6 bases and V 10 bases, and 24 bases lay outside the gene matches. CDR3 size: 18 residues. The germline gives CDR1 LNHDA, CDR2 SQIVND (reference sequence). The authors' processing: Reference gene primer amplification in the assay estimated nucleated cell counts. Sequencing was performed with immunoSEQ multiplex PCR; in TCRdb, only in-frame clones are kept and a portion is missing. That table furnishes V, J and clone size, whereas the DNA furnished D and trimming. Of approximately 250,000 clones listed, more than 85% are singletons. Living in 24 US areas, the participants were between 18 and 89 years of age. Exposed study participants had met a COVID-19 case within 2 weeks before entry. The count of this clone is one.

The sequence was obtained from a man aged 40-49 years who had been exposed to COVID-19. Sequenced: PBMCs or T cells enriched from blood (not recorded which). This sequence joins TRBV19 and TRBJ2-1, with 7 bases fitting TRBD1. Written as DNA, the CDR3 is TGTGCCACCGCGGACAGGCGAACTAGTACGGGAATGATCAATGAGCAGTTCTTC. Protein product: CATADRRTSTGMINEQFF. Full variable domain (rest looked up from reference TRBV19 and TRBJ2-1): DGGITQSPKYLFRKEGQNVTLSCEQNLNHDAMYWYRQDPGQGLRLIYYSQIVNDFQKGDIAEGYSVSREKKESFPLTVTSAQKNPTAFYLCATADRRTSTGMINEQFFGPGTRLTVL.